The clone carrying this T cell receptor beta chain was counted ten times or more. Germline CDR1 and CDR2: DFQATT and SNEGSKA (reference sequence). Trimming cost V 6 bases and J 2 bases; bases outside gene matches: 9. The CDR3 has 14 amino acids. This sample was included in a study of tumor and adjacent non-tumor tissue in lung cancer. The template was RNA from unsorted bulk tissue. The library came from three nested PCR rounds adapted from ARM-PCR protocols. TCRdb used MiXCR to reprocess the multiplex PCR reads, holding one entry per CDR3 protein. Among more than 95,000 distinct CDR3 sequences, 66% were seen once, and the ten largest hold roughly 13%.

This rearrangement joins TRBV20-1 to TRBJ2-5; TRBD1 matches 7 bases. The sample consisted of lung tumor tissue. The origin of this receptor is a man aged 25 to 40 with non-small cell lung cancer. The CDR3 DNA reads TGCAGTGCGACTCTACAGGGGTGGCAAGAGACCCAGTACTTC. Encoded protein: CSATLQGWQETQYF.